This T cell receptor beta chain was documented in a study of cytomegalovirus exposure and HLA in healthy donors. Study-level points and caveats: Per a later analysis, HLA-associated TCR beta chains showed more clonal expansion than other, equally common TCR beta chains. According to reports, the classifier identified cytomegalovirus status with high specificity and sensitivity. CMV serostatus was the sole immune exposure data available.

With regard to this clone: Its matching antigen is unknown.

Looked up from germline, CDR1 is SNHLY and CDR2 is FYNNEI. The CDR3 spans 14 residues. V was trimmed by 5 bases and J by 7 bases, leaving 15 bases between them. PCR used 60 Vbeta primers and 13 Jbeta primers. Per the original data handling: Among the unique TCR beta chains that a later analysis counted, about 81 million in all, roughly 11 million were shared. Clones were read by immunoSEQ multiplex PCR, and TCRdb kept only the in-frame ones, dropping some. V, J and clone size are taken as reported in that table, and D and trimming were inferred from the DNA itself. The data contain under 200,000 clones, approximately 80% of them singletons.

This chain connects TRBV2 to TRBJ1-5, with D possibly being TRBD1 (6 bases). This TCR came from a woman in her forties or fifties in good health and CMV-seronegative. The sample was PBMCs. The CDR3 reads CASSRTAQSQPQHF. As DNA, the CDR3 is TGTGCCAGCAGTCGGACAGCCCAATCACAGCCCCAGCATTTT. Filled out from reference TRBV2 and TRBJ1-5, the complete variable domain reads EPEVTQTPSHQVTQMGQEVILRCVPISNHLYFYWYRQILGQKVEFLVSFYNNEISEKSEIFDDQFSVERPDGSNFTLKIRSTKLEDSAMYFCASSRTAQSQPQHFGDGTRLSIL.